This T cell receptor beta chain derives from a study of T cell responses to AZD1222 COVID-19 vaccine (dated by TCRdb to the early 2020s). The study in broad terms: AZD1222 recipients with second doses at about 4 weeks or about 12 weeks were pooled, because spike-specific TCR depth and breadth did not differ between schedules. TCR sequencing covered over 230 trial participants: 200 to 220 given two doses of AZD1222 and 26 given two doses of MenACWY control vaccine. Trial participants were enrolled into age subgroups of 18-55, 56-69 and 70-plus years, which contained around 150, 28 and 57 TCR-sequenced participants, respectively.

The CDR3 regions of human TCRbeta chains were analyzed by immunosequencing. In the authors' own workflow: Repertoire TCRs were checked for matches against a reference library of SARS-CoV-2-specific TCRs that had been generated using the MIRA antigen-specificity platform. Breadth was defined as the fraction of unique TCRs that were SARS-CoV-2-associated. Depth was defined as the fraction of total T cells that were SARS-CoV-2-associated. Using the MIRA data, each spike-specific TCR was assigned both to the spike region to which the TCR was reactive and to a CD4 or CD8 class. Log10-transformed breadth and depth values were compared by one-way ANOVA with Sidak's multiple comparisons tests. TCRdb holds this immuneACCESS table with in-frame rearrangements only. Some clones are missing; in checked studies, unresolved V genes explain under half, and the rest has no known cause. The V and J calls and clone size are taken from that table; D and trimming were inferred from the DNA. The sample table holds some 100,000 clones, of which about 86% were seen once. Roughly 1.4% of the sample comes from the top ten.

The time point tag for this specimen amounts to: baseline before first vaccination. Vaccinee samples came from UK trials COV001 and COV002, including a single-blind randomized controlled phase 2/3 trial of AZD1222 (ChAdOx1 nCoV-19) in healthy adults. For TCRbeta chain sequencing, PBMC samples were collected from trial participants at day 0 and at day 28 after the second dose. To note about this clone: Its antigen remains unidentified. Base qualities are not recorded, but no much larger clone differs from it by a single base.

On the study overall, not on this receptor specifically: After two AZD1222 doses, both the breadth and the depth of spike-specific TCRs were significantly higher than at day 0 and than in MenACWY recipients. The whole spike protein was spanned by vaccine-associated CD4 TCRs, and dominant responses were seen in regions 160-218 and 743-854. No day 14 peak-response samples were available, so repertoires were characterized only after the peak T cell response. Participants were mostly white British and included more females than males, and it was suggested by the authors that clonal diversity may have been underestimated. The 56-69-year group was small, and its depth increase did not reach significance, likely because of low power. Reportedly, close to half of the unique spike-specific TCRs recognized epitopes lying outside the regions that are mutated in the B.1.351 and B.1.1.7 variants. Conclusions about previously exposed vaccinees are limited, since just a handful of AZD1222 recipients were seropositive for SARS-CoV-2 at baseline.

CDR1 KGHDR and CDR2 SFDVKD were looked up in the germline V gene. From the cysteine through the phenylalanine, the CDR3 covers 20 amino acids. Of all the DNA, just the CDR3 is kept, 60 bases in frame from base 1. Ends trimmed: V by 7 bases, J by 0 bases; bases unmatched to a gene: 16. This TCR came from an adult in good health. The sequence joins TRBV24-1 to TRBJ2-6; a stretch of 8 junction bases matches TRBD1. The source material was peripheral blood, sampled on day 0 of AZD1222 vaccination. The DNA is TGTGCCACCAGCAAGGGGCTTGGTCAGGGGGCCAGCTCTGGGGCCAACGTCCTGACTTTC. Its coded protein is CATSKGLGQGASSGANVLTF.